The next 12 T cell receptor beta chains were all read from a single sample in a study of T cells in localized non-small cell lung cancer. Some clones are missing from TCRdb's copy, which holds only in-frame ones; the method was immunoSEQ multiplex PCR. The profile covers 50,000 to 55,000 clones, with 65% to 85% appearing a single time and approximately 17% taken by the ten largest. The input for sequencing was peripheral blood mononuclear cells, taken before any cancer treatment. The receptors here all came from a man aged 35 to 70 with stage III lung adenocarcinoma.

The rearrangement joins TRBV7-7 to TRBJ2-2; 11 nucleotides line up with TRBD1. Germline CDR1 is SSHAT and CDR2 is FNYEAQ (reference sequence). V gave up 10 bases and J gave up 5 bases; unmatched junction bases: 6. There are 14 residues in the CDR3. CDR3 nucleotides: TGTGCCACCGGACAGGGGGCAGGGACCGGGGAGCTGTTTTTT. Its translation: CATGQGAGTGELFF.

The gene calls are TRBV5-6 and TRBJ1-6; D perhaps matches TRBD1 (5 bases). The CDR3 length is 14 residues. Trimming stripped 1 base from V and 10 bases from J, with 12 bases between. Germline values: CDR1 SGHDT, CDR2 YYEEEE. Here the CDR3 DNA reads TGTGCCAGCAGCTTGAACAGGCTAGAGTCACCCCTCCACTTT. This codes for CASSLNRLESPLHF.

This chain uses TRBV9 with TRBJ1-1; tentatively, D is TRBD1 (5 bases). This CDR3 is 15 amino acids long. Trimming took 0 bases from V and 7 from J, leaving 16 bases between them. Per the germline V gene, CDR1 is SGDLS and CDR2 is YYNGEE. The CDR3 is CASSVAVGGTSEAFF. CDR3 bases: TGTGCCAGCAGCGTAGCTGTGGGGGGAACCAGTGAAGCTTTCTTT.

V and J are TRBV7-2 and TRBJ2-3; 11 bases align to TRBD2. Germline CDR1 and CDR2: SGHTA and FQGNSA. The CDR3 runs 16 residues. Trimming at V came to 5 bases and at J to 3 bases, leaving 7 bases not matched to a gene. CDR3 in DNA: TGTGCCAGCAGCACATCACTAGCGGGGGCAACAGATACGCAGTATTTT. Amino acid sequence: CASSTSLAGATDTQYF.

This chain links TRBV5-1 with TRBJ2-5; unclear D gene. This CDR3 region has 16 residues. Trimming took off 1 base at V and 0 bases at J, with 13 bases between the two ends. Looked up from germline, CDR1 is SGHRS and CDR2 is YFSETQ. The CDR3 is CASSLYLESYQETQYF. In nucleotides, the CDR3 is TGCGCCAGCAGCTTGTATCTAGAATCGTACCAAGAGACCCAGTACTTC.

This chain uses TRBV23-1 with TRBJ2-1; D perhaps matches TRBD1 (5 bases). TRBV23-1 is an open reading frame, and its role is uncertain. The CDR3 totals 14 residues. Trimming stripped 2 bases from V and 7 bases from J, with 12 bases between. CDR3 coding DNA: TGCGCCAGCAGTCAACAGGGCGTAAGGAATGAGCAGTTCTTC. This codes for CASSQQGVRNEQFF.

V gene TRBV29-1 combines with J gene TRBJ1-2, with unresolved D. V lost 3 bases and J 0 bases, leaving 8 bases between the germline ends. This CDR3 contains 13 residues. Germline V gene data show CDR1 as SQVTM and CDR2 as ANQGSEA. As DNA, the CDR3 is TGCAGCGTTGATACGGAAGCTAACTATGGCTACACCTTC. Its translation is CSVDTEANYGYTF.

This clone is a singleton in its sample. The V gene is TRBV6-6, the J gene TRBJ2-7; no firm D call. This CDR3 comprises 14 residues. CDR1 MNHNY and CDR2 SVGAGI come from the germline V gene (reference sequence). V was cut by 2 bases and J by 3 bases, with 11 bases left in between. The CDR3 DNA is TGTGCCAGCAGTTACGGTATAGGCAACTACGAGCAGTACTTC. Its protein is CASSYGIGNYEQYF.

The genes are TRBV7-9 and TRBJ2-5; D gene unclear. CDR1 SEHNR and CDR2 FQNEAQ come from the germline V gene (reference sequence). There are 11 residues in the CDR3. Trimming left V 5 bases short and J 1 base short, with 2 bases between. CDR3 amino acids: CASSAQETQYF. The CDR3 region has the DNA TGTGCCAGCAGCGCCCAAGAGACCCAGTACTTC.

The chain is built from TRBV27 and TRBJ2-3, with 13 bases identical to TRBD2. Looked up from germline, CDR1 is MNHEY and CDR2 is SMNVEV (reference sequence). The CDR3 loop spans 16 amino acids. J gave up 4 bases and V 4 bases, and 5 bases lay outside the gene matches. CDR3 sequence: CASSSILAGGPDTQYF. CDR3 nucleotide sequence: TGTGCCAGCAGTTCCATACTAGCGGGAGGGCCAGATACGCAGTATTTT.

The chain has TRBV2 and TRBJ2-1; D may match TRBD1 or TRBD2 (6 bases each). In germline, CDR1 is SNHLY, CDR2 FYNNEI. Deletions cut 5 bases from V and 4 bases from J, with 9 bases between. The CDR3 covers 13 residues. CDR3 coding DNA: TGTGCCAGCAGTACAGGGAGGTACAATGAGCAGTTCTTC. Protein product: CASSTGRYNEQFF.

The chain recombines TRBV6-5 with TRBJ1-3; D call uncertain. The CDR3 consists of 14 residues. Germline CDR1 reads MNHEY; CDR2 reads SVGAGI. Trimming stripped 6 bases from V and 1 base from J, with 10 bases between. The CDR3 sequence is CASSGLLSGNTIYF. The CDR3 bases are TGTGCCAGCAGCGGACTTTTATCTGGAAACACCATATATTTT.